Following are 23 T cell receptor beta chains from one sample sequenced in a study of CD8 T cells in Susac syndrome. Reverse transcription used about 0.45 to 1 ug RNA and random hexamers. One entry per CDR3 protein, called by TCRdb with MiXCR from the immunoSEQ multiplex PCR reads. The table records under 200,000 distinct CDR3 sequences, 91% of them present only once. The sequenced sample consisted of CD4+ T cells from PBMCs. The receptors originated from a human donor with Susac syndrome.

The chain uses TRBV3-1 and TRBJ1-5; D gene uncertain. CDR3 length: 15 amino acids. The V end was cut by 3 bases, the J end by 0 bases, with 9 bases between. Germline values: CDR1 LGHDT, CDR2 YNNKEL (reference sequence). CDR3 loop: CASSHGPDSNQPQHF. The CDR3, as DNA: TGTGCCAGCAGCCACGGTCCAGATAGCAATCAGCCCCAGCATTTT.

V gene TRBV20-1 combines with J gene TRBJ1-1; no reliable D call. V was cut by 3 bases and J by 3 bases, with 11 bases left in between. The CDR3 covers 13 residues. Germline CDR1 is DFQATT and CDR2 is SNEGSKA (reference sequence). In DNA, the CDR3 is TGCAGTGCTAGCCACACAGTGTACACTGAAGCTTTCTTT. Protein: CSASHTVYTEAFF.

The chain employs TRBV9 and TRBJ1-1, with D possibly being TRBD1 (6 bases). Between the trimmed V and J ends, which lost 0 bases and 1 base, there was a span of 13 bases. The germline V gene encodes CDR1 SGDLS and CDR2 YYNGEE. This CDR3 has 16 amino acids. Here the CDR3 DNA reads TGTGCCAGCAGCGTAGTAACAGGGCTGGGGAACACTGAAGCTTTCTTT. Protein: CASSVVTGLGNTEAFF.

The chain recombines TRBV2 with TRBJ2-2; a possible D gene is TRBD2 (7 bases). Germline V lookup: CDR1 SNHLY, CDR2 FYNNEI. V was trimmed by 6 bases and J by 3 bases, leaving 20 bases between them. The CDR3 is made up of 17 amino acids. The CDR3 sequence is CASRRWGGVDDTGELFF. CDR3 nucleotide sequence: TGTGCCAGCAGGCGTTGGGGGGGCGTAGATGACACCGGGGAGCTGTTTTTT.

This clonotype was observed a few times. V and J are TRBV11-1 and TRBJ2-1; TRBD2 agrees at 8 bases. V dropped 5 bases and J dropped 9; count of bases not matched to a gene: 18. The CDR3 has 17 residues. Germline V gene lookup returns CDR1 SGHAT and CDR2 FQDESV (reference sequence). CDR3 protein: CASSPRGGGTVLGEQFF. In nucleotides, the CDR3 is TGTGCCAGCAGCCCCCGCGGCGGGGGGACTGTTCTGGGTGAGCAGTTCTTC.

This clonotype was detected a few times. This chain joins TRBV18 and TRBJ1-5; weak D call: TRBD1 (5 bases). From germline, CDR1 is KGHSH and CDR2 LQKENI. Trimming removed 3 bases at V and 5 bases at J, with 8 bases between. The CDR3 is made up of 13 amino acids. In DNA form, the CDR3 reads TGTGCCAGCTCACCGCAGGGAGATCAGCCCCAGCATTTT. It yields the protein CASSPQGDQPQHF.

The V gene is TRBV13, the J gene TRBJ2-7; 11 nucleotides match TRBD2. Germline trimming cut 5 bases from V and 3 bases from J; bases unmatched to any gene: 9. The CDR3 length is 16 residues. Germline lookup yields CDR1 PRHDT and CDR2 FYEKMQ (reference sequence). Written as DNA, the CDR3 is TGTGCCAGCAGCACCCGGACTAGCGGGTTTAGCTACGAGCAGTACTTC. Amino acids: CASSTRTSGFSYEQYF.

This chain uses TRBV29-1 with TRBJ2-1; the match to TRBD2 covers 10 bases. Germline trimming cut 3 bases from V and 5 bases from J; bases unmatched to any gene: 10. This CDR3 has 16 amino acids. In germline, CDR1 is SQVTM, CDR2 ANQGSEA. In DNA, the CDR3 is TGCAGCGTTGATATACTAGCGGGGATGTCCCACAATGAGCAGTTCTTC. Translating it yields CSVDILAGMSHNEQFF.

The rearrangement links TRBV5-1 to TRBJ2-5; perhaps D is TRBD1 or TRBD2 (6 bases each). The CDR3 consists of 15 residues. V was clipped by 2 bases and J by 2 bases, with 13 bases between them. The germline V gene has CDR1 SGHRS and CDR2 YFSETQ. The CDR3 DNA follows: TGCGCCAGCAGCTTCGGCAGGGGAGGTCAAGAGACCCAGTACTTC. Translating gives CASSFGRGGQETQYF.

This chain links TRBV9 with TRBJ2-3; D gene uncertain. Trimming stripped 0 bases from V and 6 bases from J, with 17 bases between. Germline lookup yields CDR1 SGDLS and CDR2 YYNGEE. The CDR3 extends over 16 amino acids. CDR3 protein: CASSVAAAIHMDTQYF. The CDR3 bases are TGTGCCAGCAGCGTAGCGGCGGCTATACACATGGATACGCAGTATTTT.

The chain uses TRBV6-6 and TRBJ1-1; no clear D. CDR3 size: 13 residues. V was clipped by 2 bases and J by 1 base, with 5 bases between them. Germline CDR1 reads MNHNY; CDR2 reads SVGAGI (reference sequence). In DNA, the CDR3 is TGTGCCAGCAGTTACGCGGGGAACACTGAAGCTTTCTTT. This encodes CASSYAGNTEAFF.

This clonotype was counted only a few times. V usage is TRBV4-2 and J usage is TRBJ2-2, with 14 bases that match TRBD2. Germline CDR1 and CDR2: LGHNA and YNFKEQ. Trimming took 0 bases from V and 7 from J; bases not matched to a gene: 10. CDR3 length: 19 amino acids. The CDR3 region has the DNA TGTGCCAGCAGCCAAGATTGGTCGGGACTAGCGGGAGAGAACGGGGAGCTGTTTTTT. Protein sequence: CASSQDWSGLAGENGELFF.

V and J are TRBV27 and TRBJ1-2; 7 bases match TRBD1. V gave up 2 bases and J gave up 1 base; unmatched junction bases: 4. The germline V gene has CDR1 MNHEY and CDR2 SMNVEV (reference sequence). The length of the CDR3 is 15 residues. The CDR3 protein is CASSLKQGSNYGYTF. The CDR3 coding sequence is TGTGCCAGCAGTTTAAAACAGGGGAGTAACTATGGCTACACCTTC.

The V gene is TRBV7-2, the J gene TRBJ2-3; D is ambiguous. This CDR3 has 15 residues. V was clipped by 2 bases and J by 4 bases, with 13 bases between them. CDR1 and CDR2 (germline): SGHTA, FQGNSA. This CDR3 reads CASSLPTLRADTQYF. The CDR3 DNA reads as TGTGCCAGCAGCTTACCGACCCTCCGCGCAGATACGCAGTATTTT.

The V gene is TRBV29-1, the J gene TRBJ1-5, with D uncertain. Trimming left V 4 bases short and J 4 bases short, with 14 bases between. This CDR3 comprises 14 residues. The germline V gene has CDR1 SQVTM and CDR2 ANQGSEA. CDR3: CSVGYGRSNQPQHF. CDR3 coding DNA: TGCAGCGTTGGTTACGGCAGAAGTAATCAGCCCCAGCATTTT.

This clonotype was detected only once. The genes are TRBV4-2 and TRBJ1-2; D gene ambiguous. CDR3 size: 15 residues. Trimming took 0 bases from V and 5 from J, leaving 13 bases between them. The germline CDR1 and CDR2 sequences are LGHNA and YNFKEQ. The CDR3 loop reads CASSQDLSLGYGYTF. The CDR3 coding sequence is TGTGCCAGCAGCCAAGACCTTTCCTTAGGGTATGGCTACACCTTC.

The V and J genes are TRBV29-1 and TRBJ1-1; D is ambiguous. V lost 6 bases, J lost 1 base, and 9 bases lay in between. Germline V gene sequence: CDR1 SQVTM, CDR2 ANQGSEA. CDR3 length: 12 residues. Written as DNA, the CDR3 is TGCAGCGTGGGCAGACAGAACACTGAAGCTTTCTTT. This codes for CSVGRQNTEAFF.

The rearrangement links TRBV7-9 to TRBJ2-1; D is undetermined. Germline V gives CDR1 SEHNR, CDR2 FQNEAQ (reference sequence). The V end was cut by 5 bases, the J end by 0 bases, with 11 bases between. This CDR3 spans 15 amino acids. The CDR3 spells CASSLFASSYNEQFF. As DNA, the CDR3 is TGTGCCAGCAGCCTTTTTGCCAGCTCCTACAATGAGCAGTTCTTC.

This chain links TRBV6-5 with TRBJ1-2; 8 nucleotides agree with TRBD1. Losses at the gene ends were 6 bases for V and 1 base for J; bases not matched to a gene: 7. Germline V gene sequence: CDR1 MNHEY, CDR2 SVGAGI. The CDR3 is made up of 15 amino acids. CDR3 DNA: TGTGCCAGCAGGGTTTACAGGGGGTTTAACTATGGCTACACCTTC. Amino acid sequence: CASRVYRGFNYGYTF.

This clonotype was seen just once. The chain recombines TRBV29-1 with TRBJ2-7; 10 nucleotides align to TRBD1. CDR1 and CDR2 (germline): SQVTM, ANQGSEA. The CDR3 extends over 14 amino acids. V was clipped by 6 bases and J by 5 bases; unmatched bases: 10. The CDR3 DNA reads as TGCAGCGTCCAGAGGGGGACAGGGGTAGACGAGCAGTACTTC. Translating gives CSVQRGTGVDEQYF.

The gene calls are TRBV4-1 and TRBJ2-2, with D possibly matching TRBD1 (6 bases). V was cut by 2 bases and J by 4 bases, with 17 bases left in between. CDR1 is MGHRA and CDR2 is YSYEKL in the germline V gene. This CDR3 has 17 residues. The CDR3 DNA is TGCGCCAGCAGCCAACTGGGGTTACAGGGTCTCACCGGGGAGCTGTTTTTT. Residues: CASSQLGLQGLTGELFF.

V usage is TRBV20-1 and J usage is TRBJ2-2; weak D call: TRBD1 (5 bases). In germline, CDR1 is DFQATT, CDR2 SNEGSKA (reference sequence). CDR3 size: 15 residues. Trimming shortened V by 5 bases and J by 0 bases, and 13 bases separated the two germline ends. CDR3 sequence (DNA): TGCAGTGCTCCGTGGGCAGGGACGAACACCGGGGAGCTGTTTTTT. This sequence encodes CSAPWAGTNTGELFF.

The gene calls are TRBV5-4 and TRBJ1-1, with D possibly TRBD1 on 5 matching bases. Germline lookup yields CDR1 SGHNT and CDR2 YYREEE (reference sequence). The CDR3 loop spans 16 amino acids. Trimming removed 4 bases at V and 1 base at J, with 17 bases between. The CDR3 DNA reads as TGTGCCAGCAGCCCCGATCTGGGGGAGTCGAACACTGAAGCTTTCTTT. It translates to CASSPDLGESNTEAFF.